This record covers a single T cell receptor (beta chain). Its cognate antigen is unknown. In the PCR, 60 Vbeta and 13 Jbeta primers were used. Data came from immunoSEQ multiplex PCR; TCRdb stores just in-frame clones and leaves some out. The sample holds some 140,000 clones, roughly 78% seen once. This record belongs to a study of cytomegalovirus exposure and HLA in healthy donors. For the study at large: The Caucasian-associated ancestry cluster held around four fifths of 398 genotyped donors.

The germline gives CDR1 MGHRA, CDR2 YSYEKL. The CDR3 loop spans 15 amino acids. V was pared by 1 base and J by 1 base, with 10 bases between. Whole-study findings and limits: Later analysis associated a missense DCLRE1C variant with TCR beta V- and J-gene trimming. A later analysis reportedly found that, within productive TCRs, an Asian-associated ancestry cluster had fewer N-insertions than the mean observed across the roughly 690 donors. After further analysis at a later stage, some 15,000 TCR beta sequences were associated with HLA alleles at 0.05 false discovery rate.

V gene TRBV4-1 combines with J gene TRBJ1-1; a weak D match, TRBD1 (6 bases). The TCR sequence derives from a middle-aged man in good health and CMV-seropositive. Sequenced: PBMCs. CDR3: CASSQGTGSNTEAFF. For the CDR3, the DNA is TGCGCCAGCAGCCAAGGTACAGGGTCGAACACTGAAGCTTTCTTT.